This T cell receptor beta chain is drawn from a study of T-cell reconstitution after alpha-beta-depleted transplantation in children. General study results and limits: T-cell numbers and diversity, one year after transplant, stemmed largely from T cells that were newly produced. Expanded graft clones, several hundred of them, were reportedly the source of alpha-beta T cells about two months after transplant. Diversity of TCRbeta at day 60 was high in some patients, arising from surviving recipient T cells and thymic progenitors.

On this clonotype itself: No antigen is known for it.

Unique molecular identifiers were incorporated when the TCRbeta library was constructed. TCRdb called the PCR reads again in MiXCR, with one record for every CDR3 protein. This sample yields fewer than 550,000 distinct CDR3 sequences, of which under 12% are seen a single time; 2% to 2.5% belongs to the top ten. Trimming took off 5 bases at V and 6 bases at J, with 13 bases between the two ends. The CDR3 runs 14 residues. Germline loops: CDR1 LNHDA, CDR2 SQIVND (reference sequence). The specimen comprised PBMCs, sampled before TCRalphabeta/CD19-depleted stem cell transplant. The chain has TRBV19 and TRBJ2-2, with D maybe TRBD1 (6 bases). This clonotype was sampled from a child aged 2 to 9 with inherited bone marrow failure, due to receive a stem cell transplant. CDR3 bases: TGTGCCAGTAGTCATATCAGGACAGCCGGGGAGCTGTTTTTT. Amino acid sequence: CASSHIRTAGELFF. The complete variable domain, with remaining parts taken from reference TRBV19 and TRBJ2-2, reads DGGITQSPKYLFRKEGQNVTLSCEQNLNHDAMYWYRQDPGQGLRLIYYSQIVNDFQKGDIAEGYSVSREKKESFPLTVTSAQKNPTAFYLCASSHIRTAGELFFGEGSRLTVL.